Here is one T cell receptor beta chain with its context. Its antigen is currently unknown. Following extraction, RNA underwent reverse transcription to cDNA, which served as the sequencing template. The assay was immunoSEQ multiplex PCR, and TCRdb's table has in-frame clones only and misses some. There are around 140,000 clones in the sample; roughly 64% occur only once, and 6.4% lies in the top ten. Punch biopsies of lesional scalp, plus peripheral blood, were taken from alopecia areata patients. This entry is derived from a study of CD8+ T cells in alopecia areata. Across the whole study: At a dose of 5 to 10 mg twice daily, oral tofacitinib was given to treated patients.

Germline-derived CDR1 and CDR2 are SNHLY and FYNNEI. The V gene end was trimmed by 6 bases and the J gene end by 3 bases; junction bases not matched to a gene: 4. The CDR3 covers 13 residues. Whole-study results and caveats: Whereas mice showed it more clearly, TCR sharing across patients was murkier, possibly because of HLA. An increase in clonality over normal scalp was evident in lesional scalp, especially alopecia totalis/universalis.

The receptor was isolated from a human donor with alopecia areata. Sequences were derived from CD4+ T cells sorted from blood, sampled at week 0. The chain uses TRBV2 and TRBJ2-7; 8 nucleotides line up with TRBD1. CDR3: CASRATGGYEQYF. DNA of the CDR3: TGTGCCAGCAGGGCAACAGGGGGCTACGAGCAGTACTTC.